These 17 T cell receptor beta chains share one sample of origin, sequenced in a study of blood T cell repertoires in COVID-19. Clones were read by immunoSEQ multiplex PCR, and TCRdb kept only the in-frame ones, dropping some. The sample lists 300,000 to 400,000 clones, around 87% occurring once. The specimen sequenced was peripheral blood. These TCRs come from a woman between 55 and 75 years old with COVID-19, enrolled during active disease.

This chain links TRBV30 with TRBJ1-4, with TRBD1 identical over 9 bases. The J segment lost 8 bases and the V segment lost 5 bases, leaving 3 bases of the junction unmatched. From germline, CDR1 is GTSNPN and CDR2 SVGIG (reference sequence). This CDR3 contains 12 residues. The CDR3 DNA is TGTGCCTGGGGACAGGGGTACGAAAAACTGTTTTTT. It specifies CAWGQGYEKLFF. Full variable domain (rest looked up from reference TRBV30 and TRBJ1-4): SQTIHQWPATLVQPVGSPLSLECTVEGTSNPNLYWYRQAAGRGLQLLFYSVGIGQISSEVPQNLSASRPQDRQFILSSKKLLLSDSGFYLCAWGQGYEKLFFGSGTQLSVL.

This chain connects TRBV10-3 to TRBJ1-5; D gene uncertain. With 8 bases removed from V and 0 bases from J, the gap between germline ends came to 8 bases. CDR1 and CDR2 (germline): ENHRY, SYGVKD. CDR3 length equals 13 residues. In DNA form, the CDR3 reads TGTGCCATCCGACGGGATAGCAATCAGCCCCAGCATTTT. Amino acids: CAIRRDSNQPQHF.

This clone came up a few times. The CDR3 sequence: CATSEGWTEAFF. The CDR3 DNA reads TGTGCCACCTCTGAGGGTTGGACTGAAGCTTTCTTT. The chain employs TRBV19 and TRBJ1-1, with D unclear. This CDR3 has 12 residues. From germline, CDR1 is LNHDA and CDR2 SQIVND (reference sequence). Trimming left V 10 bases short and J 5 bases short, with 14 bases between.

The chain employs TRBV6-5 and TRBJ1-2; maybe TRBD1 (5 bases). The CDR3 contains 13 residues. The V gene's germline CDR1 is MNHEY and CDR2 SVGAGI. V lost 10 bases to trimming and J lost 3 bases, with 15 bases between them. The CDR3, as DNA: TGTGCCACCCGGGTGGGGCAGTACTATGGCTACACCTTC. Its protein is CATRVGQYYGYTF.

The chain links TRBV2 to TRBJ2-5; D call uncertain. There are 12 residues in the CDR3. V lost 7 bases and J lost 5, with 11 bases in between. Germline-derived CDR1 and CDR2 are SNHLY and FYNNEI. The chain's CDR3 is CASTDGWETQYF. In DNA, the CDR3 is TGTGCCAGCACAGACGGGTGGGAGACCCAGTACTTC. Full variable domain (rest looked up from reference TRBV2 and TRBJ2-5): EPEVTQTPSHQVTQMGQEVILRCVPISNHLYFYWYRQILGQKVEFLVSFYNNEISEKSEIFDDQFSVERPDGSNFTLKIRSTKLEDSAMYFCASTDGWETQYFGPGTRLLVL.

As for this clone: This same CDR3 is encoded by further DNA sequences in the sample. The rearrangement links TRBV9 to TRBJ2-3; D is ambiguous. This CDR3 has 12 residues. V was clipped by 5 bases and J by 3 bases, with 7 bases between them. Germline loops: CDR1 SGDLS, CDR2 YYNGEE. The CDR3 here is CASSRVTDTQYF. DNA for the CDR3: TGTGCCAGCAGTAGAGTGACAGATACGCAGTATTTT.

The rearrangement joins TRBV5-1 to TRBJ1-1; D possibly corresponds to TRBD1 (5 bases). This CDR3 has 13 amino acids. CDR1 SGHRS and CDR2 YFSETQ come from the germline V gene. Trimming took 0 bases from V and 6 from J, leaving 9 bases between them. In DNA form, the CDR3 reads TGCGCCAGCAGCTTGGCCGTGGGGCCTGAAGCTTTCTTT. It specifies CASSLAVGPEAFF.

This rearrangement joins TRBV18 to TRBJ1-1, with 7 bases that match TRBD1. Germline V gene lookup returns CDR1 KGHSH and CDR2 LQKENI. The CDR3 runs to 15 residues. With 4 bases clipped from V and 0 bases from J, the junction kept 5 bases outside the gene matches. The CDR3 reads CASSQRDSMNTEAFF. In nucleotides, the CDR3 is TGTGCCAGCTCACAACGGGACAGTATGAACACTGAAGCTTTCTTT.

V and J are TRBV5-1 and TRBJ2-7; tentatively, D is TRBD2 (5 bases). The CDR3 has 14 residues. Germline V gene data show CDR1 as SGHRS and CDR2 as YFSETQ. Deletions cut 4 bases from V and 1 base from J, with 12 bases between. The CDR3 nucleotides read TGCGCCAGCAGCCTCCCGGGGTATTCCTACGAGCAGTACTTC. Its translation: CASSLPGYSYEQYF.

The V gene is TRBV3-1 (or the pseudogene TRBV3-2), the J gene TRBJ2-1, with 9 positions matching TRBD2. The germline gives CDR1 LGHDT, CDR2 YNNKEL (reference sequence). The CDR3 totals 13 residues. With V trimmed by 4 bases and J by 8 bases, 3 bases remained unmatched. CDR3 nucleotides: TGTGCCAGCAGCCTTTGGACTAGCGATGAGCAGTTCTTC. Translated: CASSLWTSDEQFF.

The V and J genes are TRBV6-5 and TRBJ2-7; D perhaps matches TRBD1 (6 bases). Trimming cost V 6 bases and J 7 bases, with 10 bases left between them. The CDR3 sequence is 11 residues long. Looked up from germline, CDR1 is MNHEY and CDR2 is SVGAGI. The CDR3 DNA follows: TGTGCCAGCAGAACAGGGTGGGAGCAGTACTTC. As protein: CASRTGWEQYF.

The rearrangement links TRBV7-2 to TRBJ2-3; TRBD1 aligns across 8 bases. The CDR3 loop spans 16 amino acids. V gave up 1 base and J gave up 5 bases; unmatched junction bases: 8. Germline V gene lookup returns CDR1 SGHTA and CDR2 FQGNSA. The CDR3 coding sequence is TGTGCCAGCAGCTTAGGCTTGGGGACAGGACGAGATACGCAGTATTTT. It encodes CASSLGLGTGRDTQYF.

V gene TRBV7-3 combines with J gene TRBJ1-1, with 7 bases fitting TRBD1. Germline values: CDR1 SGHTA, CDR2 FQGTGA. The ends lost 1 base at V and 11 bases at J; junction bases unmatched: 28. The length of the CDR3 is 20 residues. The CDR3 nucleotides are TGTGCCAGCAGCTTAAGTGCGGGACGTGGCGGACGGTCAGGGGGTCTAGGGGCTTTCTTT. This encodes CASSLSAGRGGRSGGLGAFF.

This chain connects TRBV3-1 (or the pseudogene TRBV3-2) to TRBJ1-1; D uncertain. Germline CDR1 is LGHDT and CDR2 is YNNKEL (reference sequence). This CDR3 region has 14 residues. The V end was cut by 2 bases, the J end by 1 base, with 8 bases between. The CDR3, as DNA: TGTGCCAGCAGCCAAACACCGGGGAACACTGAAGCTTTCTTT. As protein: CASSQTPGNTEAFF.

V and J are TRBV11-2 and TRBJ2-4; 10 bases line up with TRBD1. The CDR3 loop spans 14 amino acids. CDR1 and CDR2 (germline): SGHAT, FQNNGV. The ends lost 5 bases at V and 3 bases at J; junction bases unmatched: 1. The CDR3 is CASSRTGGKNIQYF. CDR3 DNA sequence: TGTGCCAGCAGCCGGACAGGGGGCAAAAACATTCAGTACTTC.

This clone has a single count. The chain uses TRBV5-4 and TRBJ1-2, with 7 bases that match TRBD1. Germline CDR1 is SGHNT and CDR2 is YYREEE (reference sequence). V was clipped by 7 bases and J by 5 bases; unmatched bases: 8. The CDR3 is 13 residues long. As DNA, the CDR3 is TGTGCCAGCGCCGGGACAGACCTTTATGGCTACACCTTC. Translation gives CASAGTDLYGYTF.

This clone was counted between two and nine times. The rearrangement links TRBV5-4 to TRBJ1-6; TRBD1 matches 9 bases. The junction had 5 bases not matched to a gene; V was cut back by 3 bases and J by 7 bases. CDR1 and CDR2 (germline): SGHNT, YYREEE (reference sequence). The length of the CDR3 is 15 residues. The CDR3 DNA sequence: TGTGCCAGCAGCTGGTTTGACAGGGGGAATTCACCCCTCCACTTT. It translates to CASSWFDRGNSPLHF. The whole variable domain, remainder taken from reference TRBV5-4 and TRBJ1-6, is ETGVTQSPTHLIKTRGQQVTLRCSSQSGHNTVSWYQQALGQGPQFIFQYYREEENGRGNFPPRFSGLQFPNYSSELNVNALELDDSALYLCASSWFDRGNSPLHFGNGTRLTVT.